This TCR beta chain emerged from a study of T cells in women clearing cervical HPV infection. Study-wide background: No precancer developed; the control's incident HPV16 infection cleared within 12 months. Case blood was drawn when the lesion was first found; control blood after infection became undetectable. HLA type stays a possible confounder, typing being limited.

Per the germline V gene, CDR1 is LNHDA and CDR2 is SQIVND (reference sequence). CDR3 size: 18 residues. V dropped 5 bases and J dropped 2; count of bases not matched to a gene: 15. Profiling relied on immunoSEQ multiplex PCR, and the TCRdb table lists in-frame clones only, not all of them. Reported are tens of thousands of clones; the ten largest clones contain approximately 9%. Study results and caveats: Cases carried less TRBV6-7 than controls: roughly 0.12% versus 0.17%.

For this clone: Its matching antigen is unknown. Read data end 3 residues before the CDR3 end; the end is taken from the germline J gene.

The V gene is TRBV19, the J gene TRBJ2-1; TRBD2 matches at 7 bases. Sequenced material: blood buffy coat. The source of this sequence is a woman aged 18-69 years with a cervical HPV16 infection that either progressed to CIN3+ or cleared (not recorded which). CDR3 loop: CASSPPPIAGGTYNEQFF. CDR3 bases read: TGTGCCAGTAGTCCCCCCCCAATAGCGGGTGGAACCTACAATGAG.